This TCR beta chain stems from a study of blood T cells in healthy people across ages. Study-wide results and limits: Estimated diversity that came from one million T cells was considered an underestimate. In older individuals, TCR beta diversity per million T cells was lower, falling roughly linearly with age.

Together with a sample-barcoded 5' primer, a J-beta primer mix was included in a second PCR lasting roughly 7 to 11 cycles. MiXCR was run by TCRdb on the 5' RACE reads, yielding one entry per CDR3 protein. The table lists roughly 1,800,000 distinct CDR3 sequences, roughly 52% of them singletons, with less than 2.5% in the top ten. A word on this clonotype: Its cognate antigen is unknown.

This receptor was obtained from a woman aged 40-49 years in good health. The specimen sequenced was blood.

The CDR3: CASLRPGNEQFF. The CDR3 DNA follows: TGTGCCAGCTTACGGCCGGGGAATGAGCAGTTCTTC. This sequence joins TRBV2 and TRBJ2-1; D is perhaps TRBD2 (5 bases). V lost 8 bases and J lost 7, with 12 bases in between. Germline V gene sequence: CDR1 SNHLY, CDR2 FYNNEI. The CDR3 length is 12 residues.